This entry features one T cell receptor beta chain sequence. No antigen is known for it. Primers used in a second PCR of roughly 7 to 12 cycles were a sample-barcoded 5' primer and a J-beta primer mix. Every cDNA molecule carried a tag from a template-switch adaptor bearing 12 random nucleotides. Each CDR3 protein gets one entry after TCRdb re-called the 5' RACE reads with MiXCR. The sample lists approximately 770,000 distinct CDR3 sequences; 58% were seen once. The germline gives CDR1 DFQATT, CDR2 SNEGSKA (reference sequence). After removal of 4 bases from V and 1 base from J, the junction contained 6 bases not matched to a gene. This CDR3 has 15 residues. The source of the sample is a study of blood T cells in healthy people across ages. Points from the study as a whole: More naive CD4+ cells and higher diversity marked long-lived donors relative to aged donors. Per million T cells, TCR beta diversity dropped about linearly as age rose.

Roughly 9 milliliters of peripheral blood were drawn from each donor. Source material: blood. The J gene is TRBJ2-3, the V gene TRBV20-1; 9 bases are a match to TRBD2. The sequence was obtained from a man aged 30-40 years in good health. The chain's CDR3 is CSATGSGGRTDTQYF. The CDR3 DNA is TGCAGTGCTACTGGCAGCGGGGGGCGCACAGATACGCAGTATTTT.